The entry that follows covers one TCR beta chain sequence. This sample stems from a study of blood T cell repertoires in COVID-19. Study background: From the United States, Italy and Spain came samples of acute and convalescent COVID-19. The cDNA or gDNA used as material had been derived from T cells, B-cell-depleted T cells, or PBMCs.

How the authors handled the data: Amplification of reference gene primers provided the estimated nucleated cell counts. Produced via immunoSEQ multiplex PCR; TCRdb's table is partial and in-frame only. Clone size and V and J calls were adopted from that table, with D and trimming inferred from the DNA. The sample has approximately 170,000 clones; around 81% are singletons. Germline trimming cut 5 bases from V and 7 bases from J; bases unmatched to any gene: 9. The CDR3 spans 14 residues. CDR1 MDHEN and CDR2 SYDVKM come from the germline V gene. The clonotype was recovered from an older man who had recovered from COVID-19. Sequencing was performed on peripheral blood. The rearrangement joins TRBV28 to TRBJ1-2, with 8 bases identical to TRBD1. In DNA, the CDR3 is TGTGCCAGCAGTCTCACTCAGGGGGCGCCTGGCTACACCTTC. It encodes CASSLTQGAPGYTF.